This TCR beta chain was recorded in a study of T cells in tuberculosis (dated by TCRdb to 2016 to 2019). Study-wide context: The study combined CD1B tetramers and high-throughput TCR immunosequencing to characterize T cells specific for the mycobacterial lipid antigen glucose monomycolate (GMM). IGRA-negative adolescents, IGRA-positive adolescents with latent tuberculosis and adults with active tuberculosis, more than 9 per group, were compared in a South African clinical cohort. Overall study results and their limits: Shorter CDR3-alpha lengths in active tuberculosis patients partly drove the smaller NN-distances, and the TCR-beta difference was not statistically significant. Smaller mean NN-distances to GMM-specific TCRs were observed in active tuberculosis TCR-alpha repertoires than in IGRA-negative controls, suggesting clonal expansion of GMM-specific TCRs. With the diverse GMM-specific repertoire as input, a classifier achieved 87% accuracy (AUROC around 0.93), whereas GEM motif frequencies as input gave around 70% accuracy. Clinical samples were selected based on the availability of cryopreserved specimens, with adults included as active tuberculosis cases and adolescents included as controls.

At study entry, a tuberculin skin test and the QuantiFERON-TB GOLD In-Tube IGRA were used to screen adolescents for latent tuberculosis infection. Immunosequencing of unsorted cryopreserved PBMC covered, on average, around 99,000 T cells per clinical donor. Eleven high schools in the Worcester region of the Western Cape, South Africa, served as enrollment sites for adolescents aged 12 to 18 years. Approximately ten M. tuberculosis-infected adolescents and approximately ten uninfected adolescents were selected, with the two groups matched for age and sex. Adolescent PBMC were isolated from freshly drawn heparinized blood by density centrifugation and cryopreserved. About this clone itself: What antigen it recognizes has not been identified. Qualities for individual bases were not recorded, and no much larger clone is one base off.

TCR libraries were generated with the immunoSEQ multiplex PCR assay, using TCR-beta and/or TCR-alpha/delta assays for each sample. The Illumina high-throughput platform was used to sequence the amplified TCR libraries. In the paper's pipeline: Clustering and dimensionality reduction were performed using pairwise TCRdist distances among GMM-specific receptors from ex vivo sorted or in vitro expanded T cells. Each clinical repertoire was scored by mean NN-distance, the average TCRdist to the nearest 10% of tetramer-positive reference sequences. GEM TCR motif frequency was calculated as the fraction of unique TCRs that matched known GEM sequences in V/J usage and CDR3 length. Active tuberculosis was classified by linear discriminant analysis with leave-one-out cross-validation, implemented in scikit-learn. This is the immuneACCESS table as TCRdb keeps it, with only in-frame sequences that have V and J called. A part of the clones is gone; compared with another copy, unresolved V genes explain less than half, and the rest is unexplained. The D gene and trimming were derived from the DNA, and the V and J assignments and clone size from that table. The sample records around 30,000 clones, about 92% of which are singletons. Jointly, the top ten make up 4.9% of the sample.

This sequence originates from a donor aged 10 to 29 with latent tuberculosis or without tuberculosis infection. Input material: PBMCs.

The CDR3 protein: CASTRQGAEETQYF. In nucleotide form, the sequence is TGTGCCAGCACCCGACAGGGGGCAGAAGAGACCCAGTACTTC. This chain joins TRBV5-4 to TRBJ2-5; TRBD1 aligns with 10 central bases. The CDR3, cysteine through phenylalanine, is 14 amino acids long. The only DNA kept is the CDR3, 42 bases in frame from the first base. Looking up the germline V gene (reference sequence) yields CDR1 SGHNT and CDR2 YYREEE. V lost 6 bases and J lost 3 bases, and the count of bases not matched to a germline gene is 5.